This T cell receptor (beta chain) was sequenced in a study of blood T cell repertoires in COVID-19. Study-level background: Both acute and convalescent COVID-19 samples were obtained from the United States, Italy and Spain.

Seattle patients were enrolled while actively infected and followed longitudinally. The authors' processing: Estimation of nucleated cell counts relied on the amplification of reference gene primers. Produced via immunoSEQ multiplex PCR; TCRdb's table is partial and in-frame only. V and J calls and clone size follow that table, whereas D and trimming were derived from the DNA. The sample lists more than 300,000 clones, 85% to 90% occurring once. This TCR came from a woman in her sixties or seventies with COVID-19, enrolled during active disease. The material sequenced was peripheral blood.

DNA for the CDR3: TGTGCCAGCACCCAGGGACTTTTTAACTATGGCTACACCTTC. This translates into CASTQGLFNYGYTF. This chain links TRBV28 with TRBJ1-2, with D perhaps TRBD1 (5 bases). CDR1 and CDR2 (germline): MDHEN, SYDVKM. Trimming took 7 bases from V and 1 from J, leaving 13 bases between them. The CDR3 runs 14 residues.